The rows below give T cell receptor beta chains drawn from one sample of a study of response to subunit inactivated influenza vaccine. TCRdb redid the calling of the RT-PCR reads with MiXCR, one entry per CDR3 protein. This repertoire shows 400,000 to 550,000 distinct CDR3 sequences, about 25% found once; its top ten account for 1.5% to 2%. The sample in question was CD4+ T cells sorted from PBMCs, obtained 5 days after vaccination. Every receptor here comes from a man aged 45-60 years who received an inactivated influenza vaccine. Each CDR3 is given with its conserved first and last residue. The order of the fields is V gene, J gene, D gene, CDR3 protein. A D gene is named only where the DNA matches it firmly.

V: TRBV6-5; J: TRBJ1-1; D: TRBD1; CDR3: CASSYAQGAATEAFF
V: TRBV7-2; J: TRBJ2-7; D: -; CDR3: CASSPLLGHSEQYF
V: TRBV12-3/TRBV12-4; J: TRBJ2-3; D: -; CDR3: CASTTKGHSADTQYF
V: TRBV30; J: TRBJ2-5; D: TRBD2; CDR3: CAWSASGQTQYF
V: TRBV12-3/TRBV12-4; J: TRBJ2-4; D: TRBD2; CDR3: CASSLALGTSGLAKNIQYF
V: TRBV20-1; J: TRBJ2-7; D: -; CDR3: CSARGWEQYF
V: TRBV20-1; J: TRBJ2-3; D: -; CDR3: CSARGGGPDTQYF
V: TRBV7-9; J: TRBJ2-7; D: TRBD1; CDR3: CASSSAGGGHYEQYF
V: TRBV9; J: TRBJ2-5; D: TRBD2; CDR3: CASSLAGLASSETQYF
V: TRBV11-2; J: TRBJ1-4; D: TRBD1; CDR3: CASRLGGQINEKLFF
V: TRBV9; J: TRBJ2-5; D: -; CDR3: CASSVASDQETQYF
V: TRBV12-3/TRBV12-4; J: TRBJ1-1; D: -; CDR3: CASSFPGARGAFF
V: TRBV20-1; J: TRBJ2-2; D: TRBD2; CDR3: CSAHGPLAGGTGELFF
V: TRBV18; J: TRBJ2-7; D: -; CDR3: CASSPEPGRLYEQYF
V: TRBV12-3/TRBV12-4; J: TRBJ2-3; D: -; CDR3: CASSFDSNTDTQYF
V: TRBV20-1; J: TRBJ2-1; D: -; CDR3: CSATRGSYNEQFF
V: TRBV27; J: TRBJ2-3; D: TRBD1; CDR3: CASSKRTGPDTQYF
V: TRBV7-3; J: TRBJ2-2; D: -; CDR3: CASSELGLKNTGELFF
V: TRBV10-3; J: TRBJ2-7; D: -; CDR3: CAISGYGTSSYEQYF
V: TRBV12-3/TRBV12-4; J: TRBJ2-5; D: TRBD2; CDR3: CASGGLAGGRGQETQYF
V: TRBV6-2/TRBV6-3; J: TRBJ1-2; D: TRBD1; CDR3: CASRPQPGQGDYGYTF
V: TRBV12-3/TRBV12-4; J: TRBJ1-2; D: -; CDR3: CASSLYREGYGYTF
V: TRBV4-3; J: TRBJ1-1; D: -; CDR3: CASSQGQIGQTFTEAFF
V: TRBV12-3/TRBV12-4; J: TRBJ1-1; D: -; CDR3: CASSLKGGDTEAFF
V: TRBV7-2; J: TRBJ1-6; D: -; CDR3: CASSLRRGRGSPLHF
V: TRBV18; J: TRBJ1-1; D: -; CDR3: CASSPPMTGNTEAFF
V: TRBV27; J: TRBJ1-1; D: -; CDR3: CASSLSRNTEAFF
V: TRBV25-1; J: TRBJ2-1; D: -; CDR3: CASSEFGGRGYNEQFF
V: TRBV4-3; J: TRBJ2-1; D: TRBD1; CDR3: CASSSGPLQGFRQFF
V: TRBV7-9; J: TRBJ2-1; D: -; CDR3: CASSLGWRGDEQFF
V: TRBV7-2; J: TRBJ1-1; D: TRBD1; CDR3: CASSTQGGGNTEAFF
V: TRBV19; J: TRBJ1-1; D: -; CDR3: CASKLGARTEAFF
V: TRBV3-1; J: TRBJ2-3; D: -; CDR3: CASSQDLSGASTDTQYF
V: TRBV10-1; J: TRBJ2-7; D: -; CDR3: CASSKEGSNEQYF